This TCR beta chain comes out of a study of immune cell composition in non-small cell lung cancer. Looking at the study overall: Histologic subtype was mainly adenocarcinoma or squamous cell carcinoma. Study conclusions and caveats: Top 10 clone scores and clonality were higher in squamous than adenocarcinoma.

This clone came up a few times. Its specificity is not known. CDR3 length: 13 amino acids. J gave up 12 bases and V 4 bases, and 10 bases lay outside the gene matches. Germline CDR1 reads SGHDN; CDR2 reads FVKESK. This table comes from immunoSEQ multiplex PCR, and its TCRdb copy is limited to in-frame clones, with some not included. Of approximately 2,500 clones in the sample, roughly four fifths were seen once. The sequencing sample was made of lung tumor tissue. The chain recombines TRBV14 with TRBJ2-5, with 8 bases lining up with TRBD1. This sequence was found in a human donor with non-small cell lung cancer. The CDR3 sequence is CASSPSRTGSKYF. The CDR3 nucleotides are TGTGCCAGCAGCCCCTCTAGGACAGGGTCCAAGTACTTC.